These T cell receptor beta chains were read from a single sample in a study of control samples from healthy donors and cancer patients. Sequencing used immunoSEQ multiplex PCR; TCRdb keeps in-frame clones, though not all of them. The data hold roughly 120,000 clones, with 93% observed a single time. Sequencing was performed on blood. Receptors originate from a young man in good health. Each CDR3 is given with its conserved first and last residue. The order of the fields is V gene, clone size, D gene, J gene, CDR3 protein, CDR3 DNA. A D gene is named only where the DNA matches it firmly. The size of a clone is reported for some rows only, either as once, few or many, or as a class for expanded clones.

V gene: TRBV12-3/TRBV12-4
clone size: NA
D gene: NA
J gene: TRBJ1-5
CDR3 protein: CASSSAGNQPQHF
CDR3 DNA: TGTGCCAGCAGTAGCGCGGGGAATCAGCCCCAGCATTTT

V gene: TRBV7-9
clone size: NA
D gene: NA
J gene: TRBJ1-4
CDR3 protein: CASTHSSAVKEKLFF
CDR3 DNA: TGTGCCAGCACCCACTCTAGTGCAGTTAAGGAAAAACTGTTTTTT

V gene: TRBV9
clone size: NA
D gene: NA
J gene: TRBJ1-2
CDR3 protein: CASSVDSSLPVNYGYTF
CDR3 DNA: TGTGCCAGCAGCGTGGACAGTAGCTTACCAGTAAACTATGGCTACACCTTC

V gene: TRBV19
clone size: few
D gene: TRBD1
J gene: TRBJ1-2
CDR3 protein: CASRRVGQGEMGYGYTF
CDR3 DNA: TGTGCCAGTAGGCGAGTTGGACAGGGGGAAATGGGCTATGGCTACACCTTC

V gene: TRBV9
clone size: NA
D gene: NA
J gene: TRBJ1-4
CDR3 protein: CASSVAGRSSEKLFF
CDR3 DNA: TGTGCCAGCAGCGTAGCTGGCAGATCGAGTGAAAAACTGTTTTTT

V gene: TRBV9
clone size: NA
D gene: TRBD2
J gene: TRBJ2-2
CDR3 protein: CASSVGSGVISNTGELFF
CDR3 DNA: TGTGCCAGCAGCGTGGGAAGCGGGGTGATATCGAACACCGGGGAGCTGTTTTTT

V gene: TRBV10-3
clone size: NA
D gene: NA
J gene: TRBJ1-2
CDR3 protein: CAISERVSGYTF
CDR3 DNA: TGTGCCATCAGTGAGAGGGTTAGTGGCTACACCTTC

V gene: TRBV2
clone size: NA
D gene: NA
J gene: TRBJ1-5
CDR3 protein: CASSTDRLNQPQHF
CDR3 DNA: TGTGCCAGCAGCACCGACAGGCTAAATCAGCCCCAGCATTTT

V gene: TRBV15
clone size: NA
D gene: NA
J gene: TRBJ2-2
CDR3 protein: CATSRDRLGELFF
CDR3 DNA: TGTGCCACCAGCAGAGATCGTCTCGGGGAGCTGTTTTTT

V gene: TRBV27
clone size: NA
D gene: NA
J gene: TRBJ1-2
CDR3 protein: CAVGAGYNYGYTF
CDR3 DNA: TGTGCTGTGGGCGCAGGGTATAACTATGGCTACACCTTC

V gene: TRBV5-1
clone size: NA
D gene: TRBD1
J gene: TRBJ1-1
CDR3 protein: CASSPGTDPEAFF
CDR3 DNA: TGCGCCAGCAGTCCCGGGACAGACCCTGAAGCTTTCTTT

V gene: TRBV6-1
clone size: NA
D gene: NA
J gene: TRBJ2-2
CDR3 protein: CAGSEGESGELFF
CDR3 DNA: TGTGCCGGCAGTGAAGGAGAATCCGGGGAGCTGTTTTTT

V gene: TRBV5-6
clone size: NA
D gene: TRBD1
J gene: TRBJ1-1
CDR3 protein: CASSRPGQGDTEAFF
CDR3 DNA: TGTGCCAGCAGCCGCCCGGGACAGGGTGACACTGAAGCTTTCTTT

V gene: TRBV4-2
clone size: few
D gene: NA
J gene: TRBJ2-7
CDR3 protein: CASSQTPGSSYEQYF
CDR3 DNA: TGTGCCAGCAGCCAAACCCCCGGTAGCTCCTACGAGCAGTACTTC

V gene: TRBV2
clone size: NA
D gene: NA
J gene: TRBJ1-1
CDR3 protein: CASSEQGRVTEAFF
CDR3 DNA: TGTGCCAGCAGTGAGCAGGGGAGGGTCACTGAAGCTTTCTTT

V gene: TRBV7-2
clone size: NA
D gene: NA
J gene: TRBJ2-7
CDR3 protein: CASTITSWADYEQYF
CDR3 DNA: TGTGCCAGCACAATAACATCGTGGGCAGACTACGAGCAGTACTTC

V gene: TRBV5-1
clone size: NA
D gene: NA
J gene: TRBJ1-1
CDR3 protein: CASSLGPIGGFGTEAFF
CDR3 DNA: TGCGCCAGCAGCTTGGGCCCTATTGGGGGGTTTGGCACTGAAGCTTTCTTT

V gene: TRBV5-1
clone size: NA
D gene: NA
J gene: TRBJ2-3
CDR3 protein: CASSPEGDTQYF
CDR3 DNA: TGCGCCAGCAGCCCGGAAGGCGATACGCAGTATTTT

V gene: TRBV6-5
clone size: NA
D gene: NA
J gene: TRBJ1-2
CDR3 protein: CASTPGNGYTF
CDR3 DNA: TGTGCCAGCACCCCAGGGAATGGCTACACCTTC

V gene: TRBV27
clone size: once
D gene: TRBD2
J gene: TRBJ2-3
CDR3 protein: CASSLSSSGGATDTQYF
CDR3 DNA: TGTGCCAGCAGTTTATCATCAAGCGGGGGGGCAACAGATACGCAGTATTTT

V gene: TRBV28
clone size: NA
D gene: NA
J gene: TRBJ1-2
CDR3 protein: CASSKDGRYGYTF
CDR3 DNA: TGTGCCAGCAGTAAGGACGGACGTTATGGCTACACCTTC

V gene: TRBV11-3
clone size: NA
D gene: TRBD2
J gene: TRBJ2-5
CDR3 protein: CASSIGGGEETQYF
CDR3 DNA: TGTGCCAGCAGCATAGGCGGGGGGGAAGAGACCCAGTACTTC

V gene: TRBV3-1/TRBV3-2
clone size: NA
D gene: TRBD1
J gene: TRBJ2-5
CDR3 protein: CASSPAQGAGETQYF
CDR3 DNA: TGTGCCAGCAGCCCCGCCCAGGGGGCAGGAGAGACCCAGTACTTC

V gene: TRBV6-5
clone size: NA
D gene: NA
J gene: TRBJ2-1
CDR3 protein: CASSYSRRQVEQFF
CDR3 DNA: TGTGCCAGCAGTTACTCTAGGCGACAGGTTGAGCAGTTCTTC

V gene: TRBV4-1
clone size: NA
D gene: NA
J gene: TRBJ1-1
CDR3 protein: CASSLVLGHMNTEAFF
CDR3 DNA: TGCGCCAGCAGCCTCGTTCTGGGACACATGAACACTGAAGCTTTCTTT

V gene: TRBV9
clone size: NA
D gene: NA
J gene: TRBJ1-3
CDR3 protein: CASSGTLGNTIYF
CDR3 DNA: TGTGCCAGCAGCGGGACGTTAGGAAACACCATATATTTT

V gene: TRBV6-5
clone size: NA
D gene: NA
J gene: TRBJ1-3
CDR3 protein: CASTDEGFGNTIYF
CDR3 DNA: TGTGCCAGCACCGATGAAGGATTTGGAAACACCATATATTTT

V gene: TRBV5-1
clone size: NA
D gene: NA
J gene: TRBJ2-3
CDR3 protein: CASSPGGGLGTDTQYF
CDR3 DNA: TGCGCCAGCAGCCCTGGCGGGGGCCTAGGCACAGATACGCAGTATTTT

V gene: TRBV9
clone size: NA
D gene: NA
J gene: TRBJ1-2
CDR3 protein: CASSVDRDGYTF
CDR3 DNA: TGTGCCAGCAGCGTAGATCGGGATGGCTACACCTTC

V gene: TRBV6-5
clone size: NA
D gene: NA
J gene: TRBJ2-5
CDR3 protein: CASSAGVGLETQYF
CDR3 DNA: TGTGCCAGCAGCGCCGGGGTAGGCTTGGAGACCCAGTACTTC

V gene: TRBV5-1
clone size: NA
D gene: NA
J gene: TRBJ1-2
CDR3 protein: CASSRGRGNYGYTF
CDR3 DNA: TGCGCCAGCAGTAGAGGTCGGGGGAACTATGGCTACACCTTC

V gene: TRBV19
clone size: NA
D gene: NA
J gene: TRBJ1-2
CDR3 protein: CASRLGGSYGYTF
CDR3 DNA: TGTGCCAGTAGACTCGGAGGGAGCTATGGCTACACCTTC

V gene: TRBV28
clone size: once
D gene: NA
J gene: TRBJ2-2
CDR3 protein: CASSLSYTGELFF
CDR3 DNA: TGTGCCAGCAGTTTATCTTACACCGGGGAGCTGTTTTTT

V gene: TRBV4-1
clone size: NA
D gene: NA
J gene: TRBJ1-1
CDR3 protein: CASSRGGQLGTEAFF
CDR3 DNA: TGCGCCAGCAGCCGAGGTGGACAGCTTGGGACTGAAGCTTTCTTT

V gene: TRBV9
clone size: NA
D gene: TRBD2
J gene: TRBJ2-3
CDR3 protein: CAQFWTSGVADTQYF
CDR3 DNA: TGTGCCCAATTCTGGACTAGCGGGGTAGCAGATACGCAGTATTTT

V gene: TRBV24-1
clone size: NA
D gene: TRBD2
J gene: TRBJ2-1
CDR3 protein: CATSEASGDYNEQFF
CDR3 DNA: TGTGCCACCAGTGAGGCTAGCGGGGACTACAATGAGCAGTTCTTC

V gene: TRBV7-6
clone size: NA
D gene: NA
J gene: TRBJ1-4
CDR3 protein: CASSLAGAGSEKLFF
CDR3 DNA: TGTGCCAGCAGCTTAGCGGGGGCAGGGAGTGAAAAACTGTTTTTT

V gene: TRBV10-3
clone size: once
D gene: NA
J gene: TRBJ1-3
CDR3 protein: CAISPDSYSGNTIYF
CDR3 DNA: TGTGCCATCAGTCCGGACAGTTACTCTGGAAACACCATATATTTT

V gene: TRBV11-2
clone size: NA
D gene: TRBD1
J gene: TRBJ1-3
CDR3 protein: CASSLGQGYSGNTIYF
CDR3 DNA: TGTGCCAGCAGCTTAGGACAGGGCTACTCTGGAAACACCATATATTTT

V gene: TRBV2
clone size: once
D gene: NA
J gene: TRBJ1-4
CDR3 protein: CASSEAEEEKLFF
CDR3 DNA: TGTGCCAGCAGTGAAGCGGAGGAGGAAAAACTGTTTTTT

V gene: TRBV12-3/TRBV12-4
clone size: once
D gene: NA
J gene: TRBJ2-5
CDR3 protein: CASTLGRKETQYF
CDR3 DNA: TGTGCCAGCACTCTGGGTAGAAAAGAGACCCAGTACTTC

V gene: TRBV18
clone size: NA
D gene: TRBD1
J gene: TRBJ2-1
CDR3 protein: CASSSAGQGPNEQFF
CDR3 DNA: TGTGCCAGCTCCTCCGCGGGACAGGGTCCTAATGAGCAGTTCTTC

V gene: TRBV18
clone size: few
D gene: NA
J gene: TRBJ1-4
CDR3 protein: CASSIVYGELWTTNEKLFF
CDR3 DNA: TGTGCCAGCTCCATAGTATACGGGGAGTTATGGACGACTAATGAAAAACTGTTTTTT

V gene: TRBV14
clone size: NA
D gene: NA
J gene: TRBJ1-2
CDR3 protein: CASSQGVDSANYGYTF
CDR3 DNA: TGTGCCAGCAGCCAAGGCGTCGACAGTGCTAACTATGGCTACACCTTC

V gene: TRBV15
clone size: NA
D gene: TRBD1
J gene: TRBJ1-2
CDR3 protein: CATSRVQGVGYTF
CDR3 DNA: TGTGCCACCAGCAGAGTACAGGGGGTCGGCTACACCTTC

V gene: TRBV25-1
clone size: NA
D gene: NA
J gene: TRBJ1-4
CDR3 protein: CASSELWVGENEKLFF
CDR3 DNA: TGTGCCAGCAGTGAATTATGGGTAGGGGAAAATGAAAAACTGTTTTTT

V gene: TRBV4-1
clone size: NA
D gene: TRBD1
J gene: TRBJ2-1
CDR3 protein: CASSPDRGGRDEQFF
CDR3 DNA: TGCGCCAGCAGCCCGGACAGGGGTGGTAGGGATGAGCAGTTCTTC

V gene: TRBV6-1
clone size: NA
D gene: NA
J gene: TRBJ1-2
CDR3 protein: CASSEGVGGYTF
CDR3 DNA: TGTGCCAGCAGTGAGGGGGTCGGAGGCTACACCTTC

V gene: TRBV24-1
clone size: NA
D gene: TRBD1
J gene: TRBJ1-4
CDR3 protein: CATRGTTGATNEKLFF
CDR3 DNA: TGTGCCACCAGGGGCACCACAGGGGCAACCAATGAAAAACTGTTTTTT

V gene: TRBV7-9
clone size: NA
D gene: TRBD1
J gene: TRBJ1-5
CDR3 protein: CASSQTGGSLQPQHF
CDR3 DNA: TGTGCCAGCAGTCAAACAGGGGGCTCACTTCAGCCCCAGCATTTT

V gene: TRBV5-1
clone size: NA
D gene: TRBD1
J gene: TRBJ1-6
CDR3 protein: CASSLFGPTGDNSPLHF
CDR3 DNA: TGCGCCAGCAGCTTATTCGGACCCACAGGGGATAATTCACCCCTCCACTTT

V gene: TRBV6-1
clone size: NA
D gene: NA
J gene: TRBJ1-6
CDR3 protein: CASSEGSSYNSPLHF
CDR3 DNA: TGTGCCAGCAGTGAGGGTAGCTCCTATAATTCACCCCTCCACTTT

V gene: TRBV9
clone size: NA
D gene: TRBD2
J gene: TRBJ2-1
CDR3 protein: CASSFPRGGLGEQFF
CDR3 DNA: TGTGCCAGCAGCTTCCCCCGGGGGGGCCTAGGTGAGCAGTTCTTC

V gene: TRBV25-1
clone size: NA
D gene: NA
J gene: TRBJ1-1
CDR3 protein: CASGPNTEAFF
CDR3 DNA: TGTGCCAGCGGACCGAACACTGAAGCTTTCTTT

V gene: TRBV5-5
clone size: once
D gene: NA
J gene: TRBJ1-2
CDR3 protein: CASSGSVNYGYTF
CDR3 DNA: TGTGCCAGCAGCGGCTCAGTGAACTATGGCTACACCTTC

V gene: TRBV2
clone size: NA
D gene: TRBD2
J gene: TRBJ2-1
CDR3 protein: CASSEVLAGRGEQFF
CDR3 DNA: TGTGCCAGCAGTGAAGTTCTAGCGGGGAGGGGTGAGCAGTTCTTC

V gene: TRBV6-5
clone size: NA
D gene: NA
J gene: TRBJ2-7
CDR3 protein: CASTLGYEQYF
CDR3 DNA: TGTGCCAGCACCTTGGGATACGAGCAGTACTTC

V gene: TRBV2
clone size: NA
D gene: NA
J gene: TRBJ2-3
CDR3 protein: CASSASGTDTQYF
CDR3 DNA: TGTGCCAGCAGTGCCTCAGGGACAGATACGCAGTATTTT